Listed below are T cell receptor beta chains from one sample, sequenced in a study of early T cells in non-severe SARS-CoV-2 infection. From the 5' RACE reads, TCRdb called clonotypes with MiXCR, one entry per CDR3 protein. The table shows approximately 64,000 distinct CDR3 sequences, with roughly 18% occurring only once. The material was whole blood, obtained at baseline. These receptor sequences come from an adult who was a healthcare worker with PCR-confirmed SARS-CoV-2 infection or an uninfected control (not recorded which). Each CDR3 is given with its conserved first and last residue. D genes are given only for firm matches. Size is stated for part of the rows, as once, few or many counts, or as a class when the clone is expanded.

TRBD2 | TRBJ2-5 | few | TRBV24-1 | TGTGCCACCAGTGATGGGCGGGGGTACCAAGAGACCCAGTACTTC | CATSDGRGYQETQYF
TRBD2 | TRBJ2-1 | . | TRBV28 | TGTGCCAGCAGTTTAATTAGCGGGGGGCGGAATGAGCAGTTCTTC | CASSLISGGRNEQFF
TRBD1 | TRBJ2-3 | . | TRBV6-4 | TGTGCCAGCAGTGACGGGACAGGCACAGATACGCAGTATTTT | CASSDGTGTDTQYF
. | TRBJ1-3 | . | TRBV12-3/TRBV12-4 | TGTGCCAGCAGTTTTAGTACCGCAACGAGCTCTGGAAACACCATATATTTT | CASSFSTATSSGNTIYF
TRBD2 | TRBJ2-3 | . | TRBV27 | TGTGCCAGCAGTCCTCTAGCGGGGGGCAAAGATACGCAGTATTTT | CASSPLAGGKDTQYF
. | TRBJ2-7 | . | TRBV6-1 | TGTGCCAGCGGAGGGGGAGGAGCCTACGAGCAGTACTTC | CASGGGGAYEQYF
. | TRBJ2-1 | many | TRBV3-1 | TGTGCCAGCAGCCAAGAGGAAGGCCAGTTCTTC | CASSQEEGQFF
. | TRBJ2-7 | . | TRBV20-1 | TGCAGTGCACCGGGCGCGTCCTACGAGCAGTACTTC | CSAPGASYEQYF
TRBD2 | TRBJ2-1 | . | TRBV29-1 | TGCAGCGTCCAAAGGGAGGGTGCCCTCAATGAGCAGTTCTTC | CSVQREGALNEQFF
. | TRBJ1-5 | . | TRBV12-3/TRBV12-4 | TGTGCCAGCAGTTTAGCAGGGGGTCCGCGACAGCCCCAGCATTTT | CASSLAGGPRQPQHF